The 5 T cell receptor beta chains below come from one sample, sequenced in a study of blood T cell repertoires in COVID-19. Generated by immunoSEQ multiplex PCR, the TCRdb table keeps only in-frame clones and is missing some. Of about 130,000 clones listed, roughly 80% are singletons. Input material: PBMCs or T cells enriched from blood (not recorded which). The receptor set was obtained from a man over 45 who had recovered from COVID-19.

The chain carries TRBV6-5 and TRBJ1-4, with D tentatively TRBD1 (6 bases). The CDR3 extends over 15 amino acids. The germline CDR1 and CDR2 sequences are MNHEY and SVGAGI. The V end was cut by 0 bases, the J end by 7 bases, with 12 bases between. The CDR3 DNA is TGTGCCAGCAGTTACTCGTGGCAGGGGTTTGAAAAACTGTTTTTT. It specifies CASSYSWQGFEKLFF.

The chain recombines TRBV27 with TRBJ1-1; possible D gene TRBD1, 6 bases. V lost 8 bases and J 3 bases, leaving 10 bases between the germline ends. This CDR3 contains 12 residues. Germline CDR1 and CDR2: MNHEY and SMNVEV (reference sequence). CDR3 protein: CASRTADTEAFF. The CDR3, as DNA: TGTGCCAGCCGGACAGCGGACACTGAAGCTTTCTTT.

V gene TRBV5-1 combines with J gene TRBJ1-2, with 7 bases that match TRBD1. The germline V gene has CDR1 SGHRS and CDR2 YFSETQ. This CDR3 has 13 residues. J was trimmed by 6 bases and V by 2 bases; bases with no gene match: 4. The CDR3 loop reads CASSFTGDDGYTF. CDR3 coding DNA: TGCGCCAGCAGCTTTACAGGGGATGATGGCTACACCTTC.

This clone was seen more than once but under ten times. This chain's CDR3 is CASSYTGSDTQYF. The DNA of the CDR3 is TGTGCCAGCAGCTACACAGGGTCAGATACGCAGTATTTT. The genes are TRBV7-3 and TRBJ2-3; tentative D call: TRBD1 (6 bases). This CDR3 region has 13 residues. Germline CDR1 is SGHTA and CDR2 is FQGTGA. V was cut by 4 bases and J by 4 bases, with 9 bases left in between.

The chain recombines TRBV5-1 with TRBJ1-1, with TRBD1 matching 7 bases. The CDR3 sequence is 14 residues long. CDR1 SGHRS and CDR2 YFSETQ come from the germline V gene. Trimming removed 3 bases from V and 0 bases from J; junction bases left unmatched: 2. CDR3 DNA: TGCGCCAGCAGCTGGGGACAGTTGAACACTGAAGCTTTCTTT. It codes for CASSWGQLNTEAFF.